The clone carrying this T cell receptor (beta chain) came up many times. Antigen unknown. The germline V and J ends were trimmed by 5 bases and 4 bases, with 12 bases remaining between them. This CDR3 is built from 13 residues. Germline V gives CDR1 SGHNT, CDR2 YENEEA. Researchers prepared the TCRbeta library using unique molecular identifiers, the study reports. TCRdb re-derived calls from the PCR reads in MiXCR, one entry per CDR3 protein. In the table there are about 300,000 distinct CDR3 sequences, about 9.4% of which are singletons. This sample stems from a study of T-cell reconstitution after alpha-beta-depleted transplantation in children. Study observations and caveats: Two months or so post-transplant, alpha-beta T cells reportedly derived from several hundred expanded graft clones.

V is TRBV11-3 and J is TRBJ2-7; TRBD2 is a possible D gene (5 bases). The clonotype comes from a boy younger than two with acute myeloid leukemia, due to receive a stem cell transplant. This material consisted of PBMCs, taken before TCRalphabeta/CD19-depleted stem cell transplant. CDR3 region: CASSVRTLYEQYF. The CDR3 DNA reads as TGTGCCAGCAGCGTCAGGACTCTTTACGAGCAGTACTTC.